These 4 T cell receptor beta chains were all obtained from the same sample, sequenced in a study of PD-1 blockade in classical Hodgkin lymphoma. The time point was: newly diagnosed, previously untreated cHL patient sample. The method was immunoSEQ multiplex PCR; TCRdb's version includes in-frame clones alone and lacks a portion of them. The sample has 30,000 or so clones, 80% to 95% seen once. The material sequenced was peripheral blood mononuclear cells (PBMCs). The receptor set was obtained from a human donor with classical Hodgkin lymphoma.

This sequence joins TRBV9 and TRBJ1-2; no firm D call. The CDR3 runs to 14 residues. V was trimmed by 1 base and J by 4 bases, leaving 11 bases between them. In germline, CDR1 is SGDLS, CDR2 YYNGEE. CDR3: CASSVSPPSYGYTF. The DNA for the CDR3 is TGTGCCAGCAGCGTAAGCCCGCCTTCCTATGGCTACACCTTC.

J is TRBJ2-1 and V is TRBV6-4, with TRBD1 identical over 7 bases. V dropped 4 bases and J dropped 0; count of bases not matched to a gene: 0. The CDR3 spans 14 residues. Germline V CDR1 and CDR2: MRHNA, SNTAGT. CDR3 in amino acids: CASSGDSSYNEQFF. CDR3 nucleotide sequence: TGTGCCAGCAGTGGGGACAGCTCCTACAATGAGCAGTTCTTC.

This clone was seen only once. The rearrangement links TRBV4-1 to TRBJ1-2; tentatively, D is TRBD1 (5 bases). The CDR3 covers 14 residues. The germline CDR1 and CDR2 sequences are MGHRA and YSYEKL. The germline V and J ends were trimmed by 3 bases and 2 bases, with 10 bases remaining between them. The CDR3 reads CASSQGTFNYGYTF. DNA of the CDR3: TGCGCCAGCAGCCAGGGGACCTTCAACTATGGCTACACCTTC.

This chain links TRBV28 with TRBJ2-7, with a tentative D call TRBD2 (5 bases). Germline CDR1 and CDR2: MDHEN and SYDVKM. Trimming took 6 bases from V and 4 from J, leaving 13 bases between them. The CDR3 consists of 13 residues. CDR3 nucleotides: TGTGCCAGCAGACCGAGTTCGGGGTACGAGCAGTACTTC. Amino acids: CASRPSSGYEQYF.